This T cell receptor beta chain stems from a study of identical twins. TCRdb processed the 5' RACE reads anew with MiXCR; each CDR3 protein has one entry. This sample has under 900,000 distinct CDR3 sequences, with 15% to 20% found just once. This clonotype was counted only a few times. The same data also went into a second study, on T cells expressing NK-cell markers. From that second work: The authors restricted sorting to alpha-beta TCR T cells with an anti-gamma-delta TCR antibody in several experiments.

The sequencing sample was made of PBMCs. The TCR comes from a woman aged 18-29 years in good health.

The CDR3 region has the DNA TGCGCCAGCAGCTCCCTTGGGGGTACGGAGACCCAGTACTTC. Its translation is CASSSLGGTETQYF. The chain employs TRBV5-1 and TRBJ2-5; the D gene could be TRBD1 or TRBD2 (5 bases each). Germline lookup yields CDR1 SGHRS and CDR2 YFSETQ. With 3 bases removed from V and 5 bases from J, the gap between germline ends came to 14 bases. The CDR3 spans 14 residues.